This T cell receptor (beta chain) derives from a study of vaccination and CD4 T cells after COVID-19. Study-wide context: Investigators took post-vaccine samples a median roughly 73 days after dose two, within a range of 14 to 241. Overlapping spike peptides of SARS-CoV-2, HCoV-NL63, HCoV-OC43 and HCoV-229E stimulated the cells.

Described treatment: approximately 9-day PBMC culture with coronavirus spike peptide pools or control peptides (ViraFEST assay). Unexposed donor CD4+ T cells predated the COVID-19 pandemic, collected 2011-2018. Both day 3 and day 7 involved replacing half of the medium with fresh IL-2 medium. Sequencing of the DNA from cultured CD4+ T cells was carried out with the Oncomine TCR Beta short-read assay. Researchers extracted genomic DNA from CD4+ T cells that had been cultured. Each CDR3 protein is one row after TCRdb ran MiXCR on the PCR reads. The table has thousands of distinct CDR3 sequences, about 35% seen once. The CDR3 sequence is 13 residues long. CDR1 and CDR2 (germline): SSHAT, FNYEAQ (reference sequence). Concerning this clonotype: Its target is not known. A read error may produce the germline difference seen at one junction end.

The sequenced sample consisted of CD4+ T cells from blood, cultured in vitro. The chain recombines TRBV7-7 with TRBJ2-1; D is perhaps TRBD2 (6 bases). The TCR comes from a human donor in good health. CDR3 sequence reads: CASSLEAGSEQFF. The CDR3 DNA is TGTGCTAGCAGCTTAGAGGCGGGGAGTGAGCAGTTCTTC.